This TCR beta chain is from a study of siplizumab effects on memory and regulatory T cells (dated by TCRdb to the late 2010s). Notes on the research overall: The study looked at the effect of siplizumab, an anti-CD2 antibody, on alloreactive T-cell subsets in allogeneic mixed lymphocyte reactions made from human PBMCs. The investigation overall reported the following: Siplizumab significantly reduced the cumulative frequency of alloreactive sequences traceable to unstimulated CD4+ memory T cells. Of the alloreactive CD4+ clones that could be mapped, the Treg-derived share averaged roughly 69% with siplizumab compared with approximately 30% in control reactions. The suppressive function of proliferating Tregs from siplizumab cultures was not functionally confirmed. Compared with memory T cells, unstimulated naive T cells appeared more diverse, and naive cells seemed to make a substantial contribution to the alloresponse. For roughly 75-96% of proliferating CD4+ or CD8+ clones, no naive or memory phenotype could be assigned. Because sequences below about 10^-5 frequency were poorly captured, only a minor fraction of alloreactive clones could be mapped to unstimulated subsets.

After removal of 1 base from V and 6 bases from J, the junction retains 9 bases not matched to a gene. The CDR3 holds 16 amino acids from the cysteine to the phenylalanine. Only CDR3 DNA is held: 48 bases, read in frame from base 1. CDR1 is given as SGHTA and CDR2 as FQGNSA, both from the germline V gene. The receptor library was made with the immunoSEQ multiplex PCR assay. The deep sequencing platform assayed around 95,000 TCR templates per sample. Genomic DNA extracted from sorted T cells was used for TCRbeta CDR3 sequencing. The study's own analysis went as follows. The R programming language was used for the clonal analysis of the TCRbeta CDR3 data. Comparing unstimulated samples against CFSE-low samples taken after the reaction was how alloreactive CD4+ and CD8+ clones were defined. Regulatory or non-regulatory origin was assigned to alloreactive CD4+ clones by matching of sequences to sorted unstimulated Treg and non-Treg repertoires. The table was pulled from immuneACCESS by TCRdb, which kept in-frame rearrangements only. Such tables lose some clones; where checked, under half of the loss comes from unresolved V genes, and the rest has no known cause. Clonal size and the V and J genes are those of that table, whereas D and trimming came from the DNA. The sample table lists approximately 100,000 clones, approximately 91% of them with a count of one. The ten largest clonotypes hold roughly 2.5% of the sample.

Regarding this clone: Its antigen is currently not known. Base qualities are missing; no much larger clone stands one base away.

Sorted unstimulated T cells and proliferating T cells recovered from mixed lymphocyte reactions underwent TCRbeta CDR3 sequencing. Fresh whole blood from approximately 10 HLA-typed healthy donors was used to isolate PBMCs. The chain employs TRBV7-2 and TRBJ2-5, and 9 bases in between align with TRBD2. The receptor comes from a human donor in good health. Some clones in this sample may be carry-over from other donors' samples. Material for sequencing was CD4+ T cells sorted from blood. The CDR3 has the sequence CASSLDGAGGPQTQYF. The DNA sequence follows: TGTGCCAGCAGCTTAGATGGGGCGGGAGGGCCGCAGACCCAGTACTTC. The entire variable domain, with the stretches around the CDR3 drawn from the reference TRBV7-2 and TRBJ2-5 proteins, is GAGVSQSPSNKVTEKGKDVELRCDPISGHTALYWYRQSLGQGLEFLIYFQGNSAPDKSGLPSDRFSAERTGGSVSTLTIQRTQQEDSAVYLCASSLDGAGGPQTQYFGPGTRLLVL.